One and the same sample provided the 21 T cell receptor beta chains below, sequenced in a study of blood T cell repertoires in COVID-19. Produced via immunoSEQ multiplex PCR; TCRdb's table is partial and in-frame only. The repertoire holds about 270,000 clones, with around 86% as singletons. Sequenced sample: PBMCs or T cells enriched from blood (not recorded which). These receptors all come from a woman between 18 and 29 years old who had recovered from COVID-19.

The genes are TRBV5-1 and TRBJ1-2; 9 bases fit TRBD1. Germline CDR1 reads SGHRS; CDR2 reads YFSETQ. The CDR3 contains 15 residues. V shed 2 bases, J shed 5 bases, and the junction held 7 bases outside the gene matches. The CDR3 reads CASSLWGTGSYGYTF. The CDR3 DNA reads as TGCGCCAGCAGCTTATGGGGGACAGGGTCATATGGCTACACCTTC.

The J gene is TRBJ1-5, the V gene TRBV3-1 (or the pseudogene TRBV3-2); D possibly corresponds to TRBD1 (6 bases). Germline V gene sequence: CDR1 LGHDT, CDR2 YNNKEL (reference sequence). Trimming shortened V by 3 bases and J by 6 bases, and 12 bases separated the two germline ends. The CDR3 totals 14 residues. CDR3 nucleotides: TGTGCCAGCAGCCAGGACAGTCAAAGTCAGCCCCAGCATTTT. It encodes CASSQDSQSQPQHF.

On this clone: The sample contains more than one DNA sequence encoding this CDR3. The chain couples TRBV27 to TRBJ1-2; D may be TRBD1 (6 bases). The CDR3 totals 14 residues. The ends were cut back, 6 bases at V and 3 bases at J, with 14 bases in the middle. Germline V gives CDR1 MNHEY, CDR2 SMNVEV (reference sequence). CDR3 nucleotides: TGTGCCAGCAGCCCTTTGGGGGCAGACTATGGCTACACCTTC. Its translation: CASSPLGADYGYTF.

This sequence joins TRBV2 and TRBJ1-5; D not resolved. This CDR3 spans 13 amino acids. Germline-derived CDR1 and CDR2 are SNHLY and FYNNEI. Trimming took 7 bases from V and 2 from J, leaving 9 bases between them. The CDR3, as DNA: TGTGCCAGCAATGGGCAGGGCAATCAGCCCCAGCATTTT. Its translation is CASNGQGNQPQHF.

This sequence joins TRBV5-4 and TRBJ2-1; 13 bases line up with TRBD2. CDR1 and CDR2 from the germline V gene are SGHNT and YYREEE (reference sequence). V shed 2 bases, J shed 8 bases, and the junction held 7 bases outside the gene matches. The CDR3 sequence is 16 residues long. This CDR3 is CASSLGLAGAGYEQFF. In DNA, the CDR3 is TGTGCCAGCAGCTTAGGACTAGCGGGGGCGGGGTATGAGCAGTTCTTC.

The V and J genes are TRBV25-1 and TRBJ2-5, with a weak D call TRBD1 (6 bases). Germline assignment: CDR1 MGHDK and CDR2 SYGVNS. Between the trimmed V and J ends, which lost 10 bases and 4 bases, there was a span of 16 bases. CDR3 length: 13 residues. The CDR3 DNA reads TGTGCCACCCGGGGTGGGACACCAGAGACCCAGTACTTC. Translated, it gives CATRGGTPETQYF.

The rearrangement links TRBV9 to TRBJ1-5; D is unresolved. Between the trimmed V and J ends, which lost 0 bases and 7 bases, there was a span of 20 bases. The germline CDR1 and CDR2 sequences are SGDLS and YYNGEE. This CDR3 region has 17 residues. CDR3 region: CASSVGAGSEGRQPQHF. The CDR3 nucleotides are TGTGCCAGCAGCGTAGGGGCAGGATCCGAGGGTAGGCAGCCCCAGCATTTT.

With regard to this clone: The germline gene is not matched at one end of the junction; a read error may be the cause. The rearrangement uses TRBV7-6 and TRBJ1-3; perhaps TRBD1 as D (6 bases). Per germline, CDR1 SGHVS and CDR2 FNYEAQ. The CDR3 covers 13 residues. CDR3 amino acids: CASSLENKRDTHF. The DNA for the CDR3 is TGTGCCAGCAGCTTAGAAAATAAGCGGGACACTCATTTT.

The chain recombines TRBV27 with TRBJ2-1; weak D call: TRBD2 (6 bases). V was clipped by 8 bases and J by 4 bases, with 27 bases between them. The length of the CDR3 is 18 residues. Germline loops: CDR1 MNHEY, CDR2 SMNVEV (reference sequence). CDR3 bases: TGTGCCAGCGGATCCCATGGTGCGGGGATAGAGAGGTACAATGAGCAGTTCTTC. It translates to CASGSHGAGIERYNEQFF.

This clone was counted a single time. This chain uses TRBV29-1 with TRBJ1-5; D is possibly TRBD1 (6 bases). V was trimmed by 7 bases and J by 4 bases, leaving 14 bases between them. This CDR3 is 13 amino acids long. The germline V gene has CDR1 SQVTM and CDR2 ANQGSEA. Written as DNA, the CDR3 is TGCAGCGCTCAAACTCAGGGGAATCAGCCCCAGCATTTT. It yields the protein CSAQTQGNQPQHF. Full variable domain (rest looked up from reference TRBV29-1 and TRBJ1-5): SAVISQKPSRDICQRGTSLTIQCQVDSQVTMMFWYRQQPGQSLTLIATANQGSEATYESGFVIDKFPISRPNLTFSTLTVSNMSPEDSSIYLCSAQTQGNQPQHFGDGTRLSIL.

The rearrangement uses TRBV7-3 and TRBJ2-3; D not certain. Trimming removed 3 bases at V and 4 bases at J, with 17 bases between. This CDR3 spans 16 amino acids. CDR1 is SGHTA and CDR2 is FQGTGA in the germline V gene. DNA for the CDR3: TGTGCCAGCAGCTTGGTCCCTACGTTGAATGCAGATACGCAGTATTTT. Translating gives CASSLVPTLNADTQYF.

The sample holds many counts of this clone. The same CDR3 is also encoded by other DNA sequences in this sample. This sequence joins TRBV5-1 and TRBJ2-7; 9 bases map to TRBD2. The ends lost 2 bases at V and 0 bases at J; junction bases unmatched: 3. The CDR3 loop spans 15 amino acids. CDR1 and CDR2 from the germline V gene are SGHRS and YFSETQ. The CDR3 loop reads CASSLSGGSSYEQYF. DNA for the CDR3: TGCGCCAGCAGCTTAAGCGGGGGGAGCTCCTACGAGCAGTACTTC.

J is TRBJ1-1 and V is TRBV27; 7 bases line up with TRBD1. CDR1 is MNHEY, CDR2 SMNVEV, per germline (reference sequence). The CDR3 runs to 16 residues. The V segment lost 0 bases and the J segment 0 bases; nucleotides outside the gene matches: 4. DNA for the CDR3: TGTGCCAGCAGTTTATCGGAGGGACAGATGAACACTGAAGCTTTCTTT. Translated: CASSLSEGQMNTEAFF.

The chain is built from TRBV5-1 and TRBJ1-3; no clear D gene. Trimming removed 1 base from V and 0 bases from J, with 11 bases in between. This CDR3 has 16 amino acids. Per germline, CDR1 SGHRS and CDR2 YFSETQ. CDR3: CASSLNGHSSGNTIYF. CDR3 DNA: TGCGCCAGCAGCTTGAACGGCCACAGCTCTGGAAACACCATATATTTT.

The chain combines TRBV4-1 with TRBJ2-7; no definite D call. CDR1 MGHRA and CDR2 YSYEKL come from the germline V gene. V gave up 4 bases and J gave up 4 bases, with 8 bases separating them. The CDR3 contains 12 residues. CDR3 nucleotides: TGCGCCAGCAGCCCAGGTCCTTACGAGCAGTACTTC. This codes for CASSPGPYEQYF.

The table lists this clone with a count of one. The rearrangement uses TRBV7-7 and TRBJ2-7; the D gene is possibly TRBD2 (6 bases). CDR1 is SSHAT, CDR2 FNYEAQ, per germline (reference sequence). The CDR3 is 15 residues long. The V gene lost 3 bases and the J gene lost 2 bases, with 14 bases spanning the gap. The CDR3 spells CASSFGREEAYEQYF. CDR3 coding DNA: TGTGCCAGCAGCTTCGGAAGGGAGGAAGCCTACGAGCAGTACTTC.

The chain links TRBV5-4 to TRBJ1-1; the D is unclear. Per germline, CDR1 SGHNT and CDR2 YYREEE (reference sequence). The CDR3 is 16 amino acids. Trimming stripped 0 bases from V and 0 bases from J, with 12 bases between. The DNA for the CDR3 is TGTGCCAGCAGCTTGGCCCCGCCAGGCTTGAACACTGAAGCTTTCTTT. It codes for CASSLAPPGLNTEAFF.

The chain has TRBV5-1 and TRBJ2-1, with 11 bases aligning to TRBD2. CDR3 length equals 16 residues. Germline lookup yields CDR1 SGHRS and CDR2 YFSETQ. The ends lost 5 bases at V and 6 bases at J; junction bases unmatched: 10. CDR3 region: CASSRLAGGVPNEQFF. For the CDR3, the DNA is TGCGCCAGCAGTCGGCTAGCGGGAGGCGTCCCCAATGAGCAGTTCTTC. Full variable domain (rest looked up from reference TRBV5-1 and TRBJ2-1): KAGVTQTPRYLIKTRGQQVTLSCSPISGHRSVSWYQQTPGQGLQFLFEYFSETQRNKGNFPGRFSGRQFSNSRSEMNVSTLELGDSALYLCASSRLAGGVPNEQFFGPGTRLTVL.

This chain joins TRBV18 and TRBJ1-1; tentatively, D is TRBD1 (6 bases). The CDR3 totals 15 residues. Germline V gives CDR1 KGHSH, CDR2 LQKENI. V was shortened by 2 bases and J by 1 base, with 11 bases between the two germline ends. CDR3 sequence (DNA): TGTGCCAGCTCACCAACCGGGACAAAGAACACTGAAGCTTTCTTT. It yields the protein CASSPTGTKNTEAFF.

The chain links TRBV5-1 to TRBJ2-1; 10 positions agree with TRBD1. From germline, CDR1 is SGHRS and CDR2 YFSETQ. The CDR3 totals 15 residues. V was clipped by 3 bases and J by 4 bases; unmatched bases: 4. DNA for the CDR3: TGCGCCAGCAGCTCAGGACAGGGGGTATACAATGAGCAGTTCTTC. Translation gives CASSSGQGVYNEQFF.

V usage is TRBV10-3 and J usage is TRBJ2-7, with D tentatively TRBD2 (5 bases). This CDR3 has 12 residues. Trimming pared 5 bases from V and 5 bases from J, leaving 10 bases between. CDR1 is ENHRY and CDR2 is SYGVKD in the germline V gene. The CDR3 reads CAISNWRDEQYF. The CDR3 nucleotides read TGTGCCATCAGTAATTGGCGGGACGAGCAGTACTTC.